This TCR beta chain was profiled in a study of blood T cells in healthy people across ages. Study observations and caveats: Estimated diversity, derived from one million T cells, was regarded as an underestimate.

With regard to this clonotype: Its cognate antigen is unknown.

With a J-beta primer mix and a sample-barcoded 5' primer, a second PCR ran about 6 to 11 cycles. MiXCR, applied by TCRdb to the 5' RACE reads, yields one record per CDR3 protein. Of roughly 410,000 distinct CDR3 sequences detected, over 45% appear once; the ten largest clones hold 45% to 65%. The CDR3 is 15 amino acids. V was pared by 0 bases and J by 2 bases, with 14 bases between. Germline V gives CDR1 DFQATT, CDR2 SNEGSKA (reference sequence). The chain combines TRBV20-1 with TRBJ2-7; D remains ambiguous. The receptor comes from a man in his fifties or sixties in good health. Sequenced sample: blood. This CDR3 is CSARDLTGLPYEQYF. Here the CDR3 DNA reads TGCAGTGCTAGAGATTTAACGGGTTTACCCTACGAGCAGTACTTC.